The 27 T cell receptor beta chains in this list originate from one sample, sequenced in a study of T cells in localized non-small cell lung cancer (dated by TCRdb to 2018 to 2021). Preparation of the library involved the immunoSEQ multiplex PCR assay. Imported from immuneACCESS, the table was reduced by TCRdb to in-frame sequences with V and J called. These copies leave out some clones; in studies compared against another copy, an unresolved V gene accounts for under half, and the cause of the remainder is not known. The sample table lists about 2,200 clones, approximately 36% of them with a count of one. The top ten clonotypes cover about 20% of the sample. The sequencing used lung tumor tissue, collected before any cancer treatment. These receptors were collected from a female donor over 55 with stage I lung adenocarcinoma.

A few counts support this clone. This chain connects TRBV11-3 to TRBJ2-7; D gene uncertain. V shed 4 bases and J shed 5 bases, with 15 bases lying between them. The CDR3 runs 14 residues. Germline loops: CDR1 SGHNT, CDR2 YENEEA. CDR3 nucleotide sequence: TGTGCCAGCAGCTCGACCCTACAGTTTGACGAGCAGTACTTC. It specifies CASSSTLQFDEQYF.

The genes are TRBV28 and TRBJ1-5, with D perhaps matching TRBD1 (5 bases). V lost 5 bases, J lost 6 bases, and 17 bases lay in between. The germline V gene has CDR1 MDHEN and CDR2 SYDVKM. The CDR3 runs to 15 residues. The CDR3 reads CASSPPGGASQPQHF. The CDR3 bases are TGTGCCAGCAGTCCGCCAGGCGGGGCGAGTCAGCCCCAGCATTTT.

This sequence joins TRBV6-8 and TRBJ2-7, with 8 positions matching TRBD1. CDR1 and CDR2 (germline): MNHGY, SAAAGT. The CDR3 runs to 13 residues. Losses at the gene ends were 4 bases for V and 4 bases for J; bases not matched to a gene: 3. The CDR3 DNA follows: TGTGCCAGCAGTTCCGGGACAGGTTACGAGCAGTACTTC. Residues: CASSSGTGYEQYF.

This clone came up a few times. The chain joins TRBV9 to TRBJ1-1; no definite D call. CDR1 is SGDLS, CDR2 YYNGEE, per germline. The V gene lost 5 bases and the J gene lost 0 bases, with 8 bases spanning the gap. This CDR3 has 13 residues. CDR3 bases: TGTGCCAGCAGTGAAGTGGTGAACACTGAAGCTTTCTTT. Translating it yields CASSEVVNTEAFF.

DNA of the CDR3: TGTGCCAGTAGTACTACAGGGAGCCGGACTGAAGCTTTCTTT. Its translation: CASSTTGSRTEAFF. The rearrangement joins TRBV19 to TRBJ1-1; D perhaps matches TRBD1 (6 bases). Deletions cut 4 bases from V and 5 bases from J, with 14 bases between. The CDR3 sequence is 14 residues long. The V gene's germline CDR1 is LNHDA and CDR2 SQIVND (reference sequence).

The V and J genes are TRBV19 and TRBJ1-1; D possibly corresponds to TRBD1 (5 bases). Germline CDR1 reads LNHDA; CDR2 reads SQIVND (reference sequence). The CDR3 length is 13 residues. The V gene lost 6 bases and the J gene lost 5 bases, with 13 bases spanning the gap. CDR3 in DNA: TGTGCCAGTAGCGGACATGGTGGGACTGAAGCTTTCTTT. It is translated as CASSGHGGTEAFF.

This sequence joins TRBV19 and TRBJ2-2, with TRBD2 as a possible D gene (6 bases). V lost 8 bases to trimming and J lost 1 base, with 11 bases between them. The CDR3 is 14 residues long. Germline CDR1 reads LNHDA; CDR2 reads SQIVND (reference sequence). CDR3 loop: CASGAGMNTGELFF. The CDR3 nucleotides are TGTGCCAGTGGAGCGGGCATGAACACCGGGGAGCTGTTTTTT.

The rearrangement joins TRBV19 to TRBJ2-3; unclear D gene. V dropped 1 base and J dropped 2 bases, with 10 bases sitting between them. There are 15 residues in the CDR3. Germline-derived CDR1 and CDR2 are LNHDA and SQIVND (reference sequence). As DNA, the CDR3 is TGTGCCAGTAGTATAGTGGGCGGAGTCACAGATACGCAGTATTTT. Residues: CASSIVGGVTDTQYF.

The chain has TRBV11-3 and TRBJ1-1, with D unresolved. This CDR3 region has 14 residues. In germline, CDR1 is SGHNT, CDR2 YENEEA. The germline V and J ends were trimmed by 3 bases and 2 bases, with 10 bases remaining between them. The CDR3 sequence: CASSFGSVNTEAFF. CDR3 sequence (DNA): TGTGCCAGCAGCTTTGGGTCAGTTAACACTGAAGCTTTCTTT.

The gene calls are TRBV19 and TRBJ2-7, with D perhaps TRBD1 (6 bases). Germline lookup yields CDR1 LNHDA and CDR2 SQIVND (reference sequence). The CDR3 is 13 residues long. V lost 10 bases and J lost 0, with 13 bases in between. The CDR3 loop is CATQGQNSYEQYF. In DNA form, the CDR3 reads TGTGCCACCCAGGGACAAAACTCCTACGAGCAGTACTTC.

The V and J genes are TRBV4-1 and TRBJ1-5; 7 bases are a match to TRBD1. The CDR3 loop spans 16 amino acids. Unmatched junction bases numbered 8, after V lost 0 bases and J lost 6 bases. Germline values: CDR1 MGHRA, CDR2 YSYEKL. In DNA form, the CDR3 reads TGCGCCAGCAGCCAAGATTCAGGGGGAGGGGTTCAGCCCCAGCATTTT. Protein product: CASSQDSGGGVQPQHF.

This clone was observed a single time. The chain recombines TRBV28 with TRBJ1-2; unclear D gene. V gave up 5 bases and J gave up 8 bases, with 18 bases separating them. CDR1 is MDHEN, CDR2 SYDVKM, per germline. The CDR3 sequence is 14 residues long. This chain's CDR3 is CASSPPGGVGGYTF. CDR3 nucleotide sequence: TGTGCCAGCAGTCCCCCCGGTGGTGTGGGAGGCTACACCTTC.

This clone appeared a few times. The CDR3 DNA is TGTGCCAGTAGTTACTCGACAGCGTCCTACGAGCAGTACTTC. This gives the protein CASSYSTASYEQYF. The V call is TRBV19, the J call TRBJ2-7, with D possibly being TRBD1 (5 bases). Trimming removed 5 bases at V and 1 base at J, with 12 bases between. In germline, CDR1 is LNHDA, CDR2 SQIVND (reference sequence). There are 14 residues in the CDR3.

The DNA of the CDR3 is TGTGCCAGCTCACCCTTTAAGGGCAGGGCGAACTTGAACACTGAAGCTTTCTTT. Translation gives CASSPFKGRANLNTEAFF. The V gene is TRBV18, the J gene TRBJ1-1, with D perhaps TRBD1 (5 bases). V was shortened by 3 bases and J by 0 bases, with 20 bases between the two germline ends. The length of the CDR3 is 18 residues. The germline V gene has CDR1 KGHSH and CDR2 LQKENI.

In its sample, this clone ranks as large. V usage is TRBV6-8 and J usage is TRBJ2-5; 14 bases fit TRBD2. V lost 10 bases to trimming and J lost 1 base; unmatched junction nucleotides: 8. Germline V CDR1 and CDR2: MNHGY, SAAAGT. The CDR3 totals 16 residues. Here the CDR3 DNA reads TGTGCCATCAGAAAAGGGACTAGCGGGAGCCAAGAGACCCAGTACTTC. As protein: CAIRKGTSGSQETQYF.

This clone was detected a few times. The gene calls are TRBV11-3 and TRBJ1-5; 9 bases agree with TRBD1. With V trimmed by 5 bases and J by 3 bases, 5 bases remained unmatched. Per germline, CDR1 SGHNT and CDR2 YENEEA. The CDR3 is 15 residues long. The CDR3 bases are TGTGCCAGCAGCATAACAGGGGGCGTCAATCAGCCCCAGCATTTT. Its translation is CASSITGGVNQPQHF. Drawing the rest from reference TRBV11-3 and TRBJ1-5, the complete variable domain is EAGVVQSPRYKIIEKKQPVAFWCNPISGHNTLYWYLQNLGQGPELLIRYENEEAVDDSQLPKDRFSAERLKGVDSTLKIQPAELGDSAVYLCASSITGGVNQPQHFGDGTRLSIL.

This clone was picked up a small number of times. The rearrangement links TRBV7-5 to TRBJ2-5; the table's D call, TRBD2, was not checked against the DNA. TRBV7-5 is annotated as a pseudogene. This CDR3 contains 15 residues. The DNA for the CDR3 is TGTGCTAGCAGCTCAAGGACTAGCGGGAGTGGGACCCAGTACTTC. Translated: CASSSRTSGSGTQYF.

The rearrangement joins TRBV6-8 to TRBJ1-5; no reliable D call. The CDR3 contains 13 residues. From germline, CDR1 is MNHGY and CDR2 SAAAGT. V lost 6 bases, J lost 7 bases, and 13 bases lay in between. In nucleotides, the CDR3 is TGTGCCAGCAGGGCGGTCAGCGGGCAGCCCCAGCATTTT. Its translation is CASRAVSGQPQHF.

The chain joins TRBV19 to TRBJ2-1; a weak D match, TRBD2 (6 bases). From germline, CDR1 is LNHDA and CDR2 SQIVND (reference sequence). V shed 2 bases and J shed 7 bases, with 24 bases lying between them. The CDR3 extends over 18 amino acids. CDR3 protein: CASSIPGRAHPRGNEQFF. The CDR3 DNA reads TGTGCCAGTAGTATACCTGGCCGAGCTCATCCTCGGGGGAATGAGCAGTTCTTC.

The chain carries TRBV7-5 and TRBJ2-2; the table's D call TRBD2 went unverified against the DNA. TRBV7-5 is a recognized pseudogene. The CDR3 extends over 16 amino acids. The DNA of the CDR3 is TGTGCCAGCAGCCCACGACTAGCGGGGGACACCGGGGAGCTGTTTTTT. This gives the protein CASSPRLAGDTGELFF.

This clone has just a few counts. The chain combines TRBV6-8 with TRBJ1-3, with D possibly matching TRBD1 (5 bases). CDR1 is MNHGY, CDR2 SAAAGT, per germline. V was shortened by 5 bases and J by 2 bases, with 10 bases between the two germline ends. This CDR3 spans 14 amino acids. The CDR3 bases are TGTGCCAGCAGTCGCAGGGATCCTGGAAACACCATATATTTT. Residues: CASSRRDPGNTIYF.

This sequence joins TRBV30 and TRBJ1-2; D gene ambiguous. The CDR3 has 12 residues. Trimming cost V 0 bases and J 7 bases, with 9 bases left between them. CDR1 and CDR2 from the germline V gene are GTSNPN and SVGIG (reference sequence). The CDR3, as DNA: TGTGCCTGGAGTGTACTGCGGGGTGGCTACACCTTC. Translation: CAWSVLRGGYTF.

This chain links TRBV19 with TRBJ2-1; possibly TRBD2 for D (5 bases). Trimming removed 5 bases at V and 9 bases at J, with 14 bases between. Germline CDR1 is LNHDA and CDR2 is SQIVND (reference sequence). The length of the CDR3 is 13 residues. The CDR3 loop is CASSPRTRGEQFF. CDR3 DNA sequence: TGTGCCAGTAGTCCCCGGACCCGGGGTGAGCAGTTCTTC.

The rearrangement joins TRBV6-8 to TRBJ2-1, with 8 positions matching TRBD1. Per germline, CDR1 MNHGY and CDR2 SAAAGT. Trimming at V came to 6 bases and at J to 5 bases, leaving 3 bases not matched to a gene. The CDR3 spans 13 residues. CDR3 coding DNA: TGTGCCAGCAGACGACAGGGGAACAATGAGCAGTTCTTC. Amino acid sequence: CASRRQGNNEQFF.

The chain joins TRBV18 to TRBJ2-7, with TRBD1 as a possible D gene (6 bases). The V gene lost 5 bases and the J gene lost 0 bases, with 17 bases spanning the gap. CDR3 length equals 16 residues. Germline V gene sequence: CDR1 KGHSH, CDR2 LQKENI. CDR3: CASSSRQDLSSYEQYF. The CDR3 bases are TGTGCCAGCTCATCTCGACAGGATCTTAGCTCCTACGAGCAGTACTTC.

This clone was counted only a few times. The chain is built from TRBV11-3 and TRBJ2-6; 7 bases align to TRBD1. Germline V gives CDR1 SGHNT, CDR2 YENEEA. There are 15 residues in the CDR3. V lost 6 bases and J lost 2; bases outside the gene matches: 4. The CDR3 sequence: CASRKGAAGANVLTF. The CDR3 DNA reads as TGTGCCAGCAGAAAGGGGGCGGCTGGGGCCAACGTCCTGACTTTC.

This chain connects TRBV6-8 to TRBJ2-7; D may be TRBD2 (5 bases). The CDR3 is 15 amino acids. Germline-derived CDR1 and CDR2 are MNHGY and SAAAGT. The V and J ends lost 6 bases and 5 bases respectively, with 20 bases between them. The CDR3 region is CASSRDGDRVDEQYF. In DNA form, the CDR3 reads TGTGCCAGCAGCAGAGACGGGGATAGGGTGGACGAGCAGTACTTC.